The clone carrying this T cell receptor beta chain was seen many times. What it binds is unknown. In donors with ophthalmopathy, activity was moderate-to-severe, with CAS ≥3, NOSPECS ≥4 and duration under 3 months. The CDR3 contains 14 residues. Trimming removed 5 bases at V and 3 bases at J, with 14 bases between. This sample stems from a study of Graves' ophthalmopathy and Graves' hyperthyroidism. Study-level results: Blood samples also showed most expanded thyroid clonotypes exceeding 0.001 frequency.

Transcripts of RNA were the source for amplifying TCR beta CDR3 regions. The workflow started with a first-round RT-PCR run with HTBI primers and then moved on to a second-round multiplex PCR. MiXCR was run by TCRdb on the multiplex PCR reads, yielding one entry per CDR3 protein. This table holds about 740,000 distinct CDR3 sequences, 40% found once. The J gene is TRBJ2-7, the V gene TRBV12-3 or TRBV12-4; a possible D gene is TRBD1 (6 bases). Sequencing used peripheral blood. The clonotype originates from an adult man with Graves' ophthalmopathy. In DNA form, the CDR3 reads TGTGCCAGCAGTGCTACAGGGCTGATCTACGAGCAGTACTTC. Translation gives CASSATGLIYEQYF.